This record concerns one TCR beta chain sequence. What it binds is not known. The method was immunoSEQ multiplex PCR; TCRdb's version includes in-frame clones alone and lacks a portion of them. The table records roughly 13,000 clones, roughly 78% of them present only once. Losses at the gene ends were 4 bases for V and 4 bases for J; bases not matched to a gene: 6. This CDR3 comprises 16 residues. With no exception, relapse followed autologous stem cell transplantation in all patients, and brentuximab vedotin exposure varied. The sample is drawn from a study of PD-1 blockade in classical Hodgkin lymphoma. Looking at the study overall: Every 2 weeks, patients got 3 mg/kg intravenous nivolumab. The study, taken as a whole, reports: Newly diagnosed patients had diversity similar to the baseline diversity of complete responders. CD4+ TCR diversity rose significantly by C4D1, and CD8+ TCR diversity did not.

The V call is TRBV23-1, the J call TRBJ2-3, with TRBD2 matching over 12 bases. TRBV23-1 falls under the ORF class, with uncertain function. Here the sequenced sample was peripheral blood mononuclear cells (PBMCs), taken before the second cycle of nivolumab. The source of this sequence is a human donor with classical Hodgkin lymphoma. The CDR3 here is CASSRLAGEWADTQYF. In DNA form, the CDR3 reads TGCGCCAGCAGTCGACTAGCGGGGGAGTGGGCAGATACGCAGTATTTT.